The sequence of this TCR beta chain was determined in a study of cytomegalovirus exposure and HLA in healthy donors. A word on this clone: The junction does not match germline at one end; this may be a read error.

PCR was performed using 60 Vbeta and 13 Jbeta primers. Produced via immunoSEQ multiplex PCR; TCRdb's table is partial and in-frame only. The sample includes 120,000 or so clones, around 80% seen only once; the top ten take around 9.1%. Germline CDR1 is SEHNR and CDR2 is FQNEAQ (reference sequence). The CDR3 length is 12 residues. The chain joins TRBV7-9 to TRBJ2-4; weak D call: TRBD2 (6 bases). The receptor was isolated from a woman between 50 and 59 years old in good health and CMV-seropositive. Sequenced sample: PBMCs. The CDR3 region has the DNA TGTTCCAGCAGCTTATCGGGGGACATTCAGTACTTC. Its translation: CSSSLSGDIQYF. Filled out from reference TRBV7-9 and TRBJ2-4, the complete variable domain reads DTGVSQNPRHKITKRGQNVTFRCDPISEHNRLYWYRQTLGQGPEFLTYFQNEAQLEKSRLLSDRFSAERPKGSFSTLEIQRTEQGDSAMYLCSSSLSGDIQYFGAGTRLSVL.